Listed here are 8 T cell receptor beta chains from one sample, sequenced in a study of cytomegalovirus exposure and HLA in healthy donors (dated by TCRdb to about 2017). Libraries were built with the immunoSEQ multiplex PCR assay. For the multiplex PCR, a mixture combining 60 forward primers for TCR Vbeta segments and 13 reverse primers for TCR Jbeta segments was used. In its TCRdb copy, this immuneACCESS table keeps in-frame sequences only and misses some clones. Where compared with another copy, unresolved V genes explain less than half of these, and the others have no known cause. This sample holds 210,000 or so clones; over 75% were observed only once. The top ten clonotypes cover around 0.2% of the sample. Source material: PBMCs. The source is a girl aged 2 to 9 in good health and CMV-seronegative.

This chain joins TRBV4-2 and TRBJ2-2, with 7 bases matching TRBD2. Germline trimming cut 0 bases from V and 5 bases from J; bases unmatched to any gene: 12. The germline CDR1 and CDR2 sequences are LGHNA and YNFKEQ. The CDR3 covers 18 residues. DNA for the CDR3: TGTGCCAGCAGCCAAGACACAATCGGTCTAGCGGATACCGGGGAGCTGTTTTTT. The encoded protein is CASSQDTIGLADTGELFF.

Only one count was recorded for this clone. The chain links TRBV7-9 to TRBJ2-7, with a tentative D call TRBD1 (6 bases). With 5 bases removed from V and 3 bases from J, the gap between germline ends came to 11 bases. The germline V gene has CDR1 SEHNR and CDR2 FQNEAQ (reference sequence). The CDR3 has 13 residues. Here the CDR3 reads CASSNRTVYEQYF. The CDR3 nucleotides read TGTGCCAGCAGCAATCGGACAGTCTACGAGCAGTACTTC.

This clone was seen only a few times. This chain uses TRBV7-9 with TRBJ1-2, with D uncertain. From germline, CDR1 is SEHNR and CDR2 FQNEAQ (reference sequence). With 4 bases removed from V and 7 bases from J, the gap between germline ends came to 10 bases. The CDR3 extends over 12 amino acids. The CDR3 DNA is TGTGCCAGCAGCTGGGTGACGGGTGGCTACACCTTC. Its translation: CASSWVTGGYTF.

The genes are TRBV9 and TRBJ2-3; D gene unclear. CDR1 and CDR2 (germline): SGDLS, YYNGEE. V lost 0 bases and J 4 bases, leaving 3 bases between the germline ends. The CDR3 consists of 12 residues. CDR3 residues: CASSVAADTQYF. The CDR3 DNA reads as TGTGCCAGCAGCGTAGCGGCAGATACGCAGTATTTT.

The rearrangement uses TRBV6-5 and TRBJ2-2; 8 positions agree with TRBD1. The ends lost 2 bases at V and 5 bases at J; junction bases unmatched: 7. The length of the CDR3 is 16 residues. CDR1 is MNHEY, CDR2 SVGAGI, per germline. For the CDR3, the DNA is TGTGCCAGCAGTTACCGACAGGGGCAGGGGACCGGGGAGCTGTTTTTT. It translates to CASSYRQGQGTGELFF.

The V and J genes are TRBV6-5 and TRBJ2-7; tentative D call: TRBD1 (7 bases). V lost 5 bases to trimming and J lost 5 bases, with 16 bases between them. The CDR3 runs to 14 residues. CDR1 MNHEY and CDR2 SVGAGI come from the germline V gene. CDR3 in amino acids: CASSRTGEEDEQYF. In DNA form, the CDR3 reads TGTGCCAGCAGTAGAACAGGGGAGGAAGACGAGCAGTACTTC.

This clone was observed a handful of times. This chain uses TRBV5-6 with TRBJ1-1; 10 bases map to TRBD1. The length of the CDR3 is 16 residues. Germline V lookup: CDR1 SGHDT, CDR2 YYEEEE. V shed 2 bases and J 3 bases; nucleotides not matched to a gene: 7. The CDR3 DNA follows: TGTGCCAGCAGCTTTAACACCGGGACAGGGGACACTGAAGCTTTCTTT. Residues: CASSFNTGTGDTEAFF.

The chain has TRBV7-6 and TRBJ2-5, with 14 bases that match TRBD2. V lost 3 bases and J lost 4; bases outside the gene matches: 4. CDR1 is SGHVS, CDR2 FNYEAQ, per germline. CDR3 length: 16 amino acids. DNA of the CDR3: TGTGCCAGCAGCTTCAGACTAGCGGGGGGGCTAGAGACCCAGTACTTC. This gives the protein CASSFRLAGGLETQYF. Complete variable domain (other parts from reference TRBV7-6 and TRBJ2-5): GAGVSQSPRYKVTKRGQDVALRCDPISGHVSLYWYRQALGQGPEFLTYFNYEAQQDKSGLPNDRFSAERPEGSISTLTIQRTEQRDSAMYRCASSFRLAGGLETQYFGPGTRLLVL.